One and the same sample provided the 30 T cell receptor beta chains below, sequenced in a study of CXCR3-negative and CXCR3-positive naive CD8 T cells. General study findings and limits: For CXCR3-positive naive cells, TRB CDR3s were more hydrophobic than those of CXCR3-negative naive cells.

UMI-tagged TRB cDNA libraries were built via 5' RACE. TCRdb re-called the 5' RACE reads and catalogs CDR3 proteins one per entry, DNA excluded. Recorded here are some 150,000 distinct CDR3 sequences; the top ten clones represent about 0.28%. These receptors have no identified antigens. Sequenced sample: naive CXCR3+ CD8+ T cells from blood. Subset indicated: CD45RO-CCR7+CD27+CD95- naive CD8+ T cells expressing CXCR3 (TNR3+). These receptors were collected from a human donor in good health. Some clones in this sample may be carry-over from other donors' samples.

CDR3 amino acids: CASSHWSGLMNTEAFF. The chain combines TRBV11-2 with TRBJ1-1. The CDR3 sequence is 16 residues long. Germline V gives CDR1 SGHAT, CDR2 FQNNGV. The entire variable domain, with the rest obtained from reference TRBV11-2 and TRBJ1-1, is as follows: EAGVAQSPRYKIIEKRQSVAFWCNPISGHATLYWYQQILGQGPKLLIQFQNNGVVDDSQLPKDRFSAERLKGVDSTLKIQPAKLEDSAVYLCASSHWSGLMNTEAFFGQGTRLTVV.

The V and J genes are TRBV12-3 or TRBV12-4 and TRBJ2-5; TCRdb's assignment of TRBD2 cannot be checked, as there is no DNA. This CDR3 is 14 amino acids long. The CDR3 here is CASSRLAVQETQYF.

The rearrangement joins TRBV9 to TRBJ2-5; TCRdb calls TRBD2, which cannot be checked without DNA. Germline values: CDR1 SGDLS, CDR2 YYNGEE. The CDR3 contains 14 residues. CDR3 residues: CASSLSGSQETQYF.

The rearrangement links TRBV5-6 to TRBJ2-3. Germline V CDR1 and CDR2: SGHDT, YYEEEE. This CDR3 has 15 amino acids. CDR3 sequence: CASSLLMATTDTQYF.

V usage is TRBV29-1 and J usage is TRBJ2-7; TCRdb proposes TRBD1, but this gene call is untestable without DNA. CDR1 is SQVTM, CDR2 ANQGSEA, per germline. The CDR3 is made up of 13 amino acids. The CDR3 sequence is CSVVWTGNYEQYF.

The chain couples TRBV6-2 or TRBV6-3 to TRBJ2-1; without DNA, the TCRdb call of TRBD1 cannot be checked. The CDR3 covers 15 residues. CDR1 and CDR2 from the germline V gene are MNHEY and SVGEGT. The CDR3 loop is CASSYFGQANNEQFF.

The gene calls are TRBV12-3 or TRBV12-4 and TRBJ2-7. CDR3 size: 13 residues. CDR3 region: CASSLLPLYEQYF.

The chain has TRBV10-2 and TRBJ1-2. CDR3 length equals 13 residues. The germline V gene has CDR1 WSHSY and CDR2 SAAADI. CDR3 residues: CASSGSGAYGYTF.

V is TRBV30 and J is TRBJ1-1; the D call of TRBD1 rests on TCRdb alone, since no DNA is present to check it. The CDR3 length is 13 residues. Germline loops: CDR1 GTSNPN, CDR2 SVGIG (reference sequence). CDR3 sequence: CAGTGGAGTEAFF. Together with reference TRBV30 and TRBJ1-1, the CDR3 gives the full variable domain: SQTIHQWPATLVQPVGSPLSLECTVEGTSNPNLYWYRQAAGRGLQLLFYSVGIGQISSEVPQNLSASRPQDRQFILSSKKLLLSDSGFYLCAGTGGAGTEAFFGQGTRLTVV.

The CDR3 is CASSLNRDTATYEQYF. The chain links TRBV5-1 to TRBJ2-7; the D gene TCRdb calls, TRBD1, cannot be checked with no DNA. The CDR3 runs 16 residues. Germline CDR1 reads SGHRS; CDR2 reads YFSETQ.

The chain links TRBV15 to TRBJ2-5. The germline gives CDR1 LNHNV, CDR2 YYDKDF (reference sequence). The CDR3 length is 15 residues. This CDR3 is CATSRDRSVQETQYF.

V is TRBV6-5 and J is TRBJ1-1; TCRdb indicates TRBD1, and absent DNA this call remains unverified. The CDR3 length is 11 residues. Per germline, CDR1 MNHEY and CDR2 SVGAGI. This chain's CDR3 is CASRQGTEAFF.

The J gene is TRBJ2-7, the V gene TRBV23-1; TCRdb's assignment of TRBD2 cannot be checked, as there is no DNA. Being an ORF, TRBV23-1 has a function that is uncertain. The CDR3 length is 17 residues. CDR3 protein: CASSQKLAGGPNYEQYF.

This chain links TRBV6-5 with TRBJ2-1; the D call of TRBD2 rests on TCRdb alone, since no DNA is present to check it. This CDR3 region has 15 residues. The germline CDR1 and CDR2 sequences are MNHEY and SVGAGI. This chain's CDR3 is CASSWRGAIYNEQFF.

The chain couples TRBV2 to TRBJ2-2; checking the TCRdb D call of TRBD1 is not possible without DNA. Germline lookup yields CDR1 SNHLY and CDR2 FYNNEI. The CDR3 contains 14 residues. The CDR3 loop reads CASSEGRNTGELFF.

The chain carries TRBV4-1 and TRBJ2-3; the D gene TCRdb calls, TRBD1, cannot be checked with no DNA. Germline V gives CDR1 MGHRA, CDR2 YSYEKL. CDR3 length: 15 amino acids. The CDR3 reads CASSQTGTGTDTQYF.

This chain connects TRBV29-1 to TRBJ2-7. The germline gives CDR1 SQVTM, CDR2 ANQGSEA. The CDR3 sequence is 12 residues long. CDR3 sequence reads: CSVVGQTYEQYF.

The rearrangement joins TRBV7-9 to TRBJ1-4. CDR3 length equals 16 residues. CDR1 is SEHNR, CDR2 FQNEAQ, per germline (reference sequence). This CDR3 is CASSLDAGQTNEKLFF.

The chain combines TRBV5-4 with TRBJ2-1; TCRdb selects TRBD2, and the lack of DNA leaves this call unchecked. CDR3 size: 14 residues. Looked up from germline, CDR1 is SGHNT and CDR2 is YYREEE (reference sequence). CDR3 sequence reads: CASSLALARNEQFF.

The chain links TRBV7-9 to TRBJ1-6; the TRBD1 assignment by TCRdb is unverifiable without DNA. The CDR3 sequence is 16 residues long. Per the germline V gene, CDR1 is SEHNR and CDR2 is FQNEAQ (reference sequence). The CDR3 protein is CASSSRTGESNSPLHF.

The J gene is TRBJ2-2, the V gene TRBV21-1; TCRdb picks TRBD1, but there is no DNA to check that call. TRBV21-1 is a pseudogene locus. This CDR3 has 21 amino acids. CDR3 region: CASSKGQRSTGRRTNTGELFF.

V and J are TRBV28 and TRBJ2-7; the D call of TRBD1 rests on TCRdb alone, since no DNA is present to check it. This CDR3 spans 18 amino acids. Per the germline V gene, CDR1 is MDHEN and CDR2 is SYDVKM. This CDR3 reads CASRTYKIQGIQPYEQYF.

This chain connects TRBV29-1 to TRBJ2-7; no DNA is available, so the TRBD2 call from TCRdb remains unchecked. This CDR3 contains 14 residues. Germline V gives CDR1 SQVTM, CDR2 ANQGSEA. Here the CDR3 reads CSVDRAVERYEQYF.

V is TRBV27 and J is TRBJ1-5; the TRBD1 assignment by TCRdb is unverifiable without DNA. There are 15 residues in the CDR3. The germline CDR1 and CDR2 sequences are MNHEY and SMNVEV (reference sequence). The CDR3 region is CASRPLTGINQPQHF.

The chain joins TRBV11-3 to TRBJ2-5; TCRdb's assignment of TRBD1 cannot be checked, as there is no DNA. Germline V gene data show CDR1 as SGHNT and CDR2 as YENEEA. The CDR3 is 16 residues long. The CDR3 protein is CASSTVDREYQETQYF.

This chain joins TRBV25-1 and TRBJ2-7; no DNA is available, so the TRBD2 call from TCRdb remains unchecked. From germline, CDR1 is MGHDK and CDR2 SYGVNS. CDR3 length equals 15 residues. The CDR3 is CASSPRLAGFPEQYF.

This rearrangement joins TRBV7-2 to TRBJ2-5; the D gene TCRdb calls, TRBD2, cannot be checked with no DNA. Germline V gene sequence: CDR1 SGHTA, CDR2 FQGNSA. This CDR3 has 15 amino acids. CDR3 protein: CASSFLLLEGETQYF. Based on the CDR3 plus reference TRBV7-2 and TRBJ2-5, the full variable domain is GAGVSQSPSNKVTEKGKDVELRCDPISGHTALYWYRQSLGQGLEFLIYFQGNSAPDKSGLPSDRFSAERTGGSVSTLTIQRTQQEDSAVYLCASSFLLLEGETQYFGPGTRLLVL.

V is TRBV28 and J is TRBJ1-1; the D call of TRBD1 rests on TCRdb alone, since no DNA is present to check it. Per germline, CDR1 MDHEN and CDR2 SYDVKM. There are 13 residues in the CDR3. CDR3 loop: CASSLQGRTEAFF.

The chain recombines TRBV5-1 with TRBJ2-7; the D call from TCRdb, TRBD1, cannot be confirmed without DNA. Germline CDR1 reads SGHRS; CDR2 reads YFSETQ. This CDR3 region has 15 residues. CDR3 loop: CASSWGTGGLDEQYF.

The rearrangement uses TRBV11-3 and TRBJ2-5; TCRdb's D call of TRBD1 is untestable without DNA. There are 15 residues in the CDR3. Germline lookup yields CDR1 SGHNT and CDR2 YENEEA. CDR3 in amino acids: CASSPGGTKYETQYF.